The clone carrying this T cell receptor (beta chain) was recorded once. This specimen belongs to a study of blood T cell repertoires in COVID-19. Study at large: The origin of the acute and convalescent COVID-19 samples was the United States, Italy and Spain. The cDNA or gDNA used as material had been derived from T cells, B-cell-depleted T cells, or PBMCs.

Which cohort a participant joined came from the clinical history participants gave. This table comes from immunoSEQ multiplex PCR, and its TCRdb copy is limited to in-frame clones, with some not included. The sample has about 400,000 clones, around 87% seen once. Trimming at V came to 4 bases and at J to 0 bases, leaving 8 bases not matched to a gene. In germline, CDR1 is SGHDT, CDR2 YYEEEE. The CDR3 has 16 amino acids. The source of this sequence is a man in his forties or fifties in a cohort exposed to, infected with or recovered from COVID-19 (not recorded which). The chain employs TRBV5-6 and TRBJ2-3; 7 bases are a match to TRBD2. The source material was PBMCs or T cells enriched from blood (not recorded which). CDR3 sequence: CASSRKTSASTDTQYF. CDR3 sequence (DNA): TGTGCCAGCAGCAGAAAAACTAGCGCAAGCACAGATACGCAGTATTTT. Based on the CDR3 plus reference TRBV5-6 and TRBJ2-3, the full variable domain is DAGVTQSPTHLIKTRGQQVTLRCSPKSGHDTVSWYQQALGQGPQFIFQYYEEEERQRGNFPDRFSGHQFPNYSSELNVNALLLGDSALYLCASSRKTSASTDTQYFGPGTRLTVL.